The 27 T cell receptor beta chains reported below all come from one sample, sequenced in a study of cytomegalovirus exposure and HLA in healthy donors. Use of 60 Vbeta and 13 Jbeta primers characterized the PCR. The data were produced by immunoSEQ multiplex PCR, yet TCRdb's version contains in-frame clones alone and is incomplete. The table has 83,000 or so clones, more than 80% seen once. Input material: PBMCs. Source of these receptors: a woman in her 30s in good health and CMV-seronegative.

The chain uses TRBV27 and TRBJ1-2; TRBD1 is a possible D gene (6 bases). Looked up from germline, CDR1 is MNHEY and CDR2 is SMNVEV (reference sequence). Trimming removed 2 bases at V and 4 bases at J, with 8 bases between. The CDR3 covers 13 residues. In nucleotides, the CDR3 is TGTGCCAGCAGTTTACAGGGGCCCTATGGCTACACCTTC. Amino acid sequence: CASSLQGPYGYTF.

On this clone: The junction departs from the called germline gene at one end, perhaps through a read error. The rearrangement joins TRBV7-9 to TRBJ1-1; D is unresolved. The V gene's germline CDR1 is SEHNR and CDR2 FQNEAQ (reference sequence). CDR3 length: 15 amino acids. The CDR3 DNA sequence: TGTTCCAGCAGCTTAGGTGTCGGGGTGAACACTGAAGCTTTCTTT. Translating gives CSSSLGVGVNTEAFF.

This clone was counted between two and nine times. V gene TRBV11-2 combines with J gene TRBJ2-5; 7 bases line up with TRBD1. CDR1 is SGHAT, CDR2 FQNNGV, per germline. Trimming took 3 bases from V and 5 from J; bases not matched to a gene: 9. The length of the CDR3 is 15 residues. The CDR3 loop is CASSLGQSLLETQYF. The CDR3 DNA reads TGTGCCAGCAGCTTGGGACAGTCGCTGCTGGAGACCCAGTACTTC.

CDR3 coding DNA: TGTGCCAGCTTTCCGGGGGGCACAGATACGCAGTATTTT. It yields the protein CASFPGGTDTQYF. The rearrangement joins TRBV7-9 to TRBJ2-3; maybe TRBD2 (6 bases). Between the trimmed V and J ends, which lost 8 bases and 1 base, there was a span of 10 bases. The CDR3 sequence is 13 residues long. CDR1 is SEHNR and CDR2 is FQNEAQ in the germline V gene (reference sequence).

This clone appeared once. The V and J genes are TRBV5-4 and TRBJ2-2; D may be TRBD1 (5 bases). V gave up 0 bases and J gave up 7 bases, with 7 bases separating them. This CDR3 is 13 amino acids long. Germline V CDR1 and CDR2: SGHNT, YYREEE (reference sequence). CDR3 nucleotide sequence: TGTGCCAGCAGCTTGGAGGGGATCGGGGAGCTGTTTTTT. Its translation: CASSLEGIGELFF.

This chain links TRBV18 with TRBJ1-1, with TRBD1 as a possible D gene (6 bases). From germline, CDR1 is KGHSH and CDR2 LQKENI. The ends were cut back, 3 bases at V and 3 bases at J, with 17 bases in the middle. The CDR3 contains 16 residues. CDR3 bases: TGTGCCAGCTCACCGATGAGGGACATAGGGGACACTGAAGCTTTCTTT. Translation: CASSPMRDIGDTEAFF.

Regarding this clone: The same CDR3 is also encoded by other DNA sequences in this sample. CDR3 bases: TGTGCCAGCAGCTCAGGACTGATAAAACAGTACTTC. It yields the protein CASSSGLIKQYF. V is TRBV7-2 and J is TRBJ2-7; weak D call: TRBD2 (5 bases). The CDR3 extends over 12 amino acids. Germline V CDR1 and CDR2: SGHTA, FQGNSA. The germline V and J ends were trimmed by 4 bases and 10 bases, with 14 bases remaining between them.

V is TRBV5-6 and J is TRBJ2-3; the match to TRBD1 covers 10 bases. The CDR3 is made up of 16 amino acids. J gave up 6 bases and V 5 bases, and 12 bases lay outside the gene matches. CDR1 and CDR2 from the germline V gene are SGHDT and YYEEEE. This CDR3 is CASSFSGQGSLDTQYF. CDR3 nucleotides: TGTGCCAGCAGTTTTTCGGGACAGGGGTCCCTGGATACGCAGTATTTT.

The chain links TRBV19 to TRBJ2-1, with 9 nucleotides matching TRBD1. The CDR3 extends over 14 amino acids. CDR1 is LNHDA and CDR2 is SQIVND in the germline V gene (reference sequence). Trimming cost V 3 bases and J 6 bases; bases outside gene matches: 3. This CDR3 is CASSIRQGGNEQFF. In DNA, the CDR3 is TGTGCCAGTAGTATCCGACAGGGGGGCAATGAGCAGTTCTTC. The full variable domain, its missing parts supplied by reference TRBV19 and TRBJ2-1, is DGGITQSPKYLFRKEGQNVTLSCEQNLNHDAMYWYRQDPGQGLRLIYYSQIVNDFQKGDIAEGYSVSREKKESFPLTVTSAQKNPTAFYLCASSIRQGGNEQFFGPGTRLTVL.

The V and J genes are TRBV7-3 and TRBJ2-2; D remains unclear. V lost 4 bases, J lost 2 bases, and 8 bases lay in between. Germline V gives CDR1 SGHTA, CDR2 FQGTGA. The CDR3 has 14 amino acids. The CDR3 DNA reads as TGTGCCAGCAGCTGGAGCCCTAACACCGGGGAGCTGTTTTTT. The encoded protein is CASSWSPNTGELFF.

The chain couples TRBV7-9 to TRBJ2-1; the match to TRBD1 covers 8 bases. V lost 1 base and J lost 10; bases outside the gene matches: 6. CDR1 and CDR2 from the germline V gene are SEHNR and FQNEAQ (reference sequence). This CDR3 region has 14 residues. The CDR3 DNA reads TGTGCCAGCAGCTTAGGCGTTCAGGGGGCCGAGCAGTTCTTC. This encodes CASSLGVQGAEQFF.

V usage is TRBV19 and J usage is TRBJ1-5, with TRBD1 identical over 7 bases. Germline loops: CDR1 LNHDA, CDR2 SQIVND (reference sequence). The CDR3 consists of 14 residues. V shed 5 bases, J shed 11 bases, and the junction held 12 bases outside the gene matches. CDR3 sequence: CASSHRGFASAQHF. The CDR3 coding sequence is TGTGCCAGTAGTCACAGGGGATTTGCCTCAGCCCAGCATTTT.

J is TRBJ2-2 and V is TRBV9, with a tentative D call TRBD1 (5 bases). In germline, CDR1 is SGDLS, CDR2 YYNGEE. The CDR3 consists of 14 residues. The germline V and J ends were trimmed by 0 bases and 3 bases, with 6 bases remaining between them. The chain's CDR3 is CASSVVGDTGELFF. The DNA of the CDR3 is TGTGCCAGCAGCGTAGTAGGGGACACCGGGGAGCTGTTTTTT.

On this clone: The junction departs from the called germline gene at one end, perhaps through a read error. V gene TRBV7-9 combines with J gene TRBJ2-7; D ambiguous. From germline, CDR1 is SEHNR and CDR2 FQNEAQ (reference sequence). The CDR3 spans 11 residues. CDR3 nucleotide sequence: TGTTCCAGCAGCCAGTCCTACGAGCAGTACTTC. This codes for CSSSQSYEQYF.

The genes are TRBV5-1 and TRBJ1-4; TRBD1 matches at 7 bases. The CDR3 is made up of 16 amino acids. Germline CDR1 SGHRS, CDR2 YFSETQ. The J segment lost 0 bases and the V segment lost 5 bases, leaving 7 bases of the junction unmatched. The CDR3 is CASSLDRVATNEKLFF. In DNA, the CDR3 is TGCGCCAGCAGTCTCGACAGGGTAGCAACTAATGAAAAACTGTTTTTT.

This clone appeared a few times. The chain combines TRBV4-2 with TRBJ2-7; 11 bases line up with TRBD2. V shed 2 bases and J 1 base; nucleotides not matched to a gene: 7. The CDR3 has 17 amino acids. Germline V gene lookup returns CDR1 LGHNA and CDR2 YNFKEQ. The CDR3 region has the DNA TGTGCCAGCAGCCAAACACTAGCGGGAGCCCCTTCCTACGAGCAGTACTTC. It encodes CASSQTLAGAPSYEQYF.

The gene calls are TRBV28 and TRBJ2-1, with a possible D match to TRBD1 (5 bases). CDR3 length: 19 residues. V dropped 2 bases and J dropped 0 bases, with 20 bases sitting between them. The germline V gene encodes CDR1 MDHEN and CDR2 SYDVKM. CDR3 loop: CASSLLPIRQKSSYNEQFF. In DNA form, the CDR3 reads TGTGCCAGCAGTTTACTCCCAATCCGACAGAAGAGCTCCTACAATGAGCAGTTCTTC.

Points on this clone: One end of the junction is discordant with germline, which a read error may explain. Written as DNA, the CDR3 is TGTGCCAGCAGTGAAACAGCCCGTACACAGGTCCCCTTCTTC. It is translated as CASSETARTQVPFF. V and J are TRBV2 and TRBJ1-2; the D gene is possibly TRBD1 (5 bases). CDR3 length: 14 amino acids. Germline loops: CDR1 SNHLY, CDR2 FYNNEI.

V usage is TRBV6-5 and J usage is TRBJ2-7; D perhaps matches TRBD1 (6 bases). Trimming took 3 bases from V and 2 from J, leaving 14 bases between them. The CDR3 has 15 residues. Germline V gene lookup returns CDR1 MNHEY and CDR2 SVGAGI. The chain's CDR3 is CASSYFLGHPYEQYF. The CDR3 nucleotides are TGTGCCAGCAGTTATTTTCTGGGACACCCCTACGAGCAGTACTTC.

The CDR3 protein is CASSGGTGGYEQYF. The DNA of the CDR3 is TGTGCCAGCAGCGGCGGGACAGGGGGCTACGAGCAGTACTTC. The rearrangement uses TRBV5-6 and TRBJ2-7; 11 bases map to TRBD1. Germline CDR1 SGHDT, CDR2 YYEEEE. Trimming at V came to 4 bases and at J to 3 bases, leaving 3 bases not matched to a gene. CDR3 size: 14 residues.

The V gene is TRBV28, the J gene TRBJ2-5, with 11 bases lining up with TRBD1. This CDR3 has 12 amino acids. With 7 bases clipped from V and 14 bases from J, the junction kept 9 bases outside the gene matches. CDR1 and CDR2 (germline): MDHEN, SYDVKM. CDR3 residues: CASNLGTGGSYF. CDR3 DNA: TGTGCCAGCAACCTCGGGACAGGGGGTTCCTACTTC.

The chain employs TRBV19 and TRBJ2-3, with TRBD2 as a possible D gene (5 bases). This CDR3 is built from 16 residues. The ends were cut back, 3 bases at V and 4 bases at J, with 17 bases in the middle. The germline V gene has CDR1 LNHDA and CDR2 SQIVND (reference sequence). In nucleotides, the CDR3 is TGTGCCAGTAGTATTGGGCTAGCCTTGATCGCAGATACGCAGTATTTT. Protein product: CASSIGLALIADTQYF.

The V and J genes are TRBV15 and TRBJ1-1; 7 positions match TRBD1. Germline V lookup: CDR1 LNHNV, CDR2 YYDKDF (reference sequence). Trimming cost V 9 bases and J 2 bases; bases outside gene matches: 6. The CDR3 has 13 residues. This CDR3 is CATRQGTNTEAFF. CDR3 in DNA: TGTGCCACGAGACAGGGAACAAACACTGAAGCTTTCTTT.

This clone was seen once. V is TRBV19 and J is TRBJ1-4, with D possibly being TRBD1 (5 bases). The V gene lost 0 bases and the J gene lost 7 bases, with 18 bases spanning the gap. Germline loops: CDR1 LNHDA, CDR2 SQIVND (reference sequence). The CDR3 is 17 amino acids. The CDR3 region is CASSIDLWRGGREKLFF. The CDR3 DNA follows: TGTGCCAGTAGTATAGATCTATGGAGGGGCGGACGTGAAAAACTGTTTTTT.

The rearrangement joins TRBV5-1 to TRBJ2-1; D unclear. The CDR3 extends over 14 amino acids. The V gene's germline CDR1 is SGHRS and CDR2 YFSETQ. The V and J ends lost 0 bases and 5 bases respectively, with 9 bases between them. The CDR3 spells CASSLGAHHNEQFF. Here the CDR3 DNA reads TGCGCCAGCAGCTTGGGGGCCCATCACAATGAGCAGTTCTTC. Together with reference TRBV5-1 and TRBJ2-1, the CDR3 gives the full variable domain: KAGVTQTPRYLIKTRGQQVTLSCSPISGHRSVSWYQQTPGQGLQFLFEYFSETQRNKGNFPGRFSGRQFSNSRSEMNVSTLELGDSALYLCASSLGAHHNEQFFGPGTRLTVL.

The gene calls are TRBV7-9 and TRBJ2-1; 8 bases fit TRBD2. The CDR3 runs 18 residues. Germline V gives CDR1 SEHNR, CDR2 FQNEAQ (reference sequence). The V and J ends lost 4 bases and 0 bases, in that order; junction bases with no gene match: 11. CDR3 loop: CASSSSGPGPSSYNEQFF. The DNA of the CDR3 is TGTGCCAGCAGCTCTAGCGGGCCCGGGCCGAGCTCCTACAATGAGCAGTTCTTC.

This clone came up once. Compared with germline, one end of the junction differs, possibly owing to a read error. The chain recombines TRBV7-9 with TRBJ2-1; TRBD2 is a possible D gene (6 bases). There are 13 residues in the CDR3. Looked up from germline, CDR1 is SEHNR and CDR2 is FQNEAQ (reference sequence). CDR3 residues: CSSSFGGPNEQFF. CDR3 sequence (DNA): TGTTCCAGCAGCTTCGGAGGGCCCAATGAGCAGTTCTTC.